This TCR beta chain appears in the sequencing data of a study of T cells in Graves' hyperthyroidism and ophthalmopathy. Study-wide results and limits: The model identified upcoming ophthalmopathy a median about six months ahead of onset.

Amplification of TCR beta CDR3 regions used RNA as the template. Carried out on the TCR CDR3, a first-round RT-PCR used the HTBI primer set. TCRdb re-called the multiplex PCR reads with MiXCR, one entry per CDR3 protein. The sample has about 720,000 distinct CDR3 sequences, approximately 16% seen once. With a duration under 2 months, the hyperthyroidism was newly diagnosed in patients aged 18 to 65. Uncontrolled infections, other autoimmune diseases, pregnancy or lactation led to exclusion of patients. Diagnostic assessment was based on clinical symptoms, serum thyroxine and TRAb, thyroid ultrasound and orbital computed tomography. The CDR3 runs to 19 residues. V was clipped by 3 bases and J by 5 bases, with 26 bases between them. CDR1 is KGHSH, CDR2 LQKENI, per germline. Comments on this clonotype: As yet, its antigen is unknown.

The chain links TRBV18 to TRBJ2-1; tentatively, D is TRBD2 (7 bases). Sequencing was carried out using blood. The TCR sequence derives from a man between 18 and 29 years old with Graves' hyperthyroidism. The CDR3 sequence: CASSPPASGWGTRHNEQFF. CDR3 nucleotides: TGTGCCAGCTCACCGCCGGCTAGCGGTTGGGGGACACGACACAATGAGCAGTTCTTC.